Listed below are T cell receptor beta chains from one sample, sequenced in a study of T cell responses to AZD1222 COVID-19 vaccine. The method was immunoSEQ multiplex PCR; TCRdb's version includes in-frame clones alone and lacks a portion of them. The data hold under 75,000 clones, with 87% observed a single time. Sequenced here: peripheral blood, sampled on day 0 of AZD1222 vaccination. Every receptor here comes from an adult in good health. The CDR3 runs from the conserved cysteine through the conserved F or W. D genes are given only for firm matches. The listing skips clone size in some rows; elsewhere it reads once, few, many or a size class.

-	-	TRBV30	TRBJ2-1	CAWRAEGLNEQFF	TGTGCCTGGAGGGCGGAAGGCCTAAATGAGCAGTTCTTC
-	-	TRBV6-5	TRBJ1-2	CASSPDGLNYGYTF	TGTGCCAGCAGTCCAGACGGACTTAACTATGGCTACACCTTC
-	-	TRBV5-6	TRBJ1-1	CASSSLEWNTEAFF	TGTGCCAGCAGCTCTCTTGAGTGGAACACTGAAGCTTTCTTT
-	-	TRBV6-5	TRBJ1-3	CASRRGNTIYF	TGTGCCAGCCGGCGGGGAAACACCATATATTTT
-	-	TRBV5-1	TRBJ1-1	CASSLHSRVNTEAFF	TGCGCCAGCAGCTTGCACTCCAGGGTGAACACTGAAGCTTTCTTT
TRBD1	-	TRBV5-6	TRBJ1-2	CASSFGTGINYGYTF	TGTGCCAGCAGCTTTGGGACAGGGATTAACTATGGCTACACCTTC
TRBD2	few	TRBV11-3	TRBJ2-3	CASSSRGAGTQYF	TGTGCCAGCAGCTCGCGGGGGGCAGGGACGCAGTATTTT
TRBD1	-	TRBV28	TRBJ1-5	CASSFPAAGQGGSNQPQHF	TGTGCCAGCAGTTTTCCAGCCGCAGGACAGGGTGGCTCGAATCAGCCCCAGCATTTT
-	few	TRBV11-2	TRBJ2-7	CASSSQRGGTYEQYF	TGTGCCAGCAGTTCCCAGCGCGGCGGAACCTACGAGCAGTACTTC
-	few	TRBV28	TRBJ1-2	CASSFSQDYTF	TGTGCCAGCAGTTTTAGCCAGGACTACACCTTC